This record looks at one TCR beta chain sequence and its context. Its antigen remains unidentified. One base away lies a much larger clone, so this may be a sequencing read error. The sample comes from a study of T cell repertoires in cytomegalovirus infection. Study-level findings and limits: Using cumulative public TCR beta family frequency, the authors identified those who carried CMV together with the relevant HLA.

TCRdb passed the reads through MiXCR, listing each CDR3 protein once. The sample has 700,000 to 950,000 distinct CDR3 sequences, roughly 33% seen once. Germline-derived CDR1 and CDR2 are SGHTA and FQGNSA. The CDR3 runs 12 residues. This chain joins TRBV7-2 and TRBJ1-1; the D is unclear. The sample in question was cultured CD8+ T cells from PBMCs, obtained from culture after CMV antigen stimulation. The source is a human donor in good health (CMV status not recorded). Some clones in this sample may be carry-over from other donors' samples. In nucleotides, the CDR3 is TGTGTCAGCAGCTTACCGACCCCGGATGCTTTCTTT. Residues: CVSSLPTPDAFF.